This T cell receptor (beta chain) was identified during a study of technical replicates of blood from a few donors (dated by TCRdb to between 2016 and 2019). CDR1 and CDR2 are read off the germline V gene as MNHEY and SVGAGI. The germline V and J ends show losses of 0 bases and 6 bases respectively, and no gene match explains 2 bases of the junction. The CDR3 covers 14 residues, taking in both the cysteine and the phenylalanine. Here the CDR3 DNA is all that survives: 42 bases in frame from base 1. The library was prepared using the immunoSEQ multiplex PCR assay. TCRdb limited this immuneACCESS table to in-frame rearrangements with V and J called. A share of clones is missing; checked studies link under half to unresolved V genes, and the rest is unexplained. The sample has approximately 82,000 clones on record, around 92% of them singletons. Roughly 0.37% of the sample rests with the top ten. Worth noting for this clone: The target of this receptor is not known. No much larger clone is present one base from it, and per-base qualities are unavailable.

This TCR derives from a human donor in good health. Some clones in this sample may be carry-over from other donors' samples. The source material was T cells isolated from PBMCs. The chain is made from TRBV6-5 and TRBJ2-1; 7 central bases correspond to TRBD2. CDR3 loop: CASSYSAGINEQFF. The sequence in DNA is TGTGCCAGCAGTTACTCAGCGGGGATCAATGAGCAGTTCTTC.